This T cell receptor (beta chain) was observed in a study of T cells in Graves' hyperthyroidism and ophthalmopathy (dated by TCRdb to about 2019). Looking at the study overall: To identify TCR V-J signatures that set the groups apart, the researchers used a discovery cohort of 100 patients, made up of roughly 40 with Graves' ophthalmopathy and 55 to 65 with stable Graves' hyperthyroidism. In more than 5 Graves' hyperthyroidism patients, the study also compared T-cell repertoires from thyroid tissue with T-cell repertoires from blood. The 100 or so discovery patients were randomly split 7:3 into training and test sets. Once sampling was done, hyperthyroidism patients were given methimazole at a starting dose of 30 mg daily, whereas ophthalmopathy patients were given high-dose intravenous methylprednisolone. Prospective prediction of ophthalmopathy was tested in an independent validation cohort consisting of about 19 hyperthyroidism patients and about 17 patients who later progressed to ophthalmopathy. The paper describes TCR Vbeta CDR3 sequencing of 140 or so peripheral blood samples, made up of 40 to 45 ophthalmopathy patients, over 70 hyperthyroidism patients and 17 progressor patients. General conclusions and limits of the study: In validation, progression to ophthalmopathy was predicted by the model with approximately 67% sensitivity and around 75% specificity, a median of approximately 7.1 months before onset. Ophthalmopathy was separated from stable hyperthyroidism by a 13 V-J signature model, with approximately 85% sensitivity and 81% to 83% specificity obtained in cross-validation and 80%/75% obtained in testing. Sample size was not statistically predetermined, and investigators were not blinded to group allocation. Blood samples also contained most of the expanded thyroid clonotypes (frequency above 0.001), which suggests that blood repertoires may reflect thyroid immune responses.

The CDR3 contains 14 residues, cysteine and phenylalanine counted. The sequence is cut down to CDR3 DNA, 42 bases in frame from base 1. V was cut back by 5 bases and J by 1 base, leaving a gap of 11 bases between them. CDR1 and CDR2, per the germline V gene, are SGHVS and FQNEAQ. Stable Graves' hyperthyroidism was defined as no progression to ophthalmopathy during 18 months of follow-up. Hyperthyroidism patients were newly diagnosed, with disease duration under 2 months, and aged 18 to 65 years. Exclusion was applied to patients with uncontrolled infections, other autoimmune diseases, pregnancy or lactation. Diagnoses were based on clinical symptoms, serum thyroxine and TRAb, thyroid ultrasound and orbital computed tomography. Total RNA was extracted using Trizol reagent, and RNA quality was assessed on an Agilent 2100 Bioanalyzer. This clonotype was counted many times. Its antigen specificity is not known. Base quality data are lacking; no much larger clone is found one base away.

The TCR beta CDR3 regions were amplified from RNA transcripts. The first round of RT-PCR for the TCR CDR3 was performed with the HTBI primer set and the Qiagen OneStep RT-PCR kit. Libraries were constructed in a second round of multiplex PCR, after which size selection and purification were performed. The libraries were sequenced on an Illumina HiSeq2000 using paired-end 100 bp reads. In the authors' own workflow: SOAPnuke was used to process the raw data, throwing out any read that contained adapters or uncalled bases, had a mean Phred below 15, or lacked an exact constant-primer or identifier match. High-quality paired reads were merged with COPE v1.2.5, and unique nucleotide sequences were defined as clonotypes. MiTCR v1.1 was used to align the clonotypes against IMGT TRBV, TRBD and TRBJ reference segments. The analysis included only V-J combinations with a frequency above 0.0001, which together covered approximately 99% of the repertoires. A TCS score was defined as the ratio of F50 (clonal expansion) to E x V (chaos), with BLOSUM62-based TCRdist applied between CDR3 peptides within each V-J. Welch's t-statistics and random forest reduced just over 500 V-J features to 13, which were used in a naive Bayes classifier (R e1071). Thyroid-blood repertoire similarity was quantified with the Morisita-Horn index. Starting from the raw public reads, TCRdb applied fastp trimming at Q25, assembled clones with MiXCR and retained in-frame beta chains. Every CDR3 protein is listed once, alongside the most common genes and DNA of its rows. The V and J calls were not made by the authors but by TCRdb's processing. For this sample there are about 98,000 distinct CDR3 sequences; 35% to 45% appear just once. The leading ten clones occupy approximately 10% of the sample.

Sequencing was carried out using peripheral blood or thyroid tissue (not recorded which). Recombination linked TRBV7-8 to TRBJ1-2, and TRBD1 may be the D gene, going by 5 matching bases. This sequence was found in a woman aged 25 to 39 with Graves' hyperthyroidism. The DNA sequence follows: TGTGCCAGCAGCCTCCAGACAGTTAACTATGGCTACACCTTC. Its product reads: CASSLQTVNYGYTF.